This T cell receptor (beta chain) was recorded in a study of spatial heterogeneity in lung cancer. The presence of a unique molecular identifier marked each TCR cDNA molecule. TCRdb re-called the 5' RACE reads with MiXCR, one entry per CDR3 protein. The data hold 90,000 to 95,000 distinct CDR3 sequences, with around 12% observed a single time. There are a few counts of this clonotype. Its antigen remains unknown. Study conclusions and caveats: Among blood samples, ubiquitous expanded tumor TCRs appeared more at resection than at follow-up.

The germline CDR1 and CDR2 sequences are MNHEY and SVGAGI. Trimming stripped 10 bases from V and 4 bases from J, with 14 bases between. There are 12 residues in the CDR3. Time point in this sample: sample taken at primary tumor resection. Unsorted whole RNA from tumor, nontumor lung or frozen PBMC underwent sequencing. The sample here was PBMCs, taken at surgery. The clonotype comes from a male donor with early-stage non-small cell lung cancer. The chain has TRBV6-5 and TRBJ2-7; D is possibly TRBD1 (6 bases). CDR3 residues: CATGPDRYEQYF. The CDR3 DNA is TGTGCCACCGGACCCGACAGGTACGAGCAGTACTTC.